This TCR beta chain is drawn from a study of T cell changes during pregnancy in multiple sclerosis. Profiling relied on immunoSEQ multiplex PCR, and the TCRdb table lists in-frame clones only, not all of them. The sample holds tens of thousands of clones; around 90% are singletons and the top ten take roughly 0.85%. The CDR3 is made up of 16 amino acids. The V and J ends lost 0 bases and 3 bases respectively, with 16 bases between them. CDR1 is SGDLS, CDR2 YYNGEE, per germline. This chain links TRBV9 with TRBJ2-7; possible D gene TRBD1, 6 bases. The source was peripheral blood, collected in the second trimester of pregnancy. The receptor was derived from a female donor with multiple sclerosis, enrolled in a pregnancy study. Written as DNA, the CDR3 is TGTGCCAGCAGCGTAGGAGGCAGGGGAGCCAGCTACGAGCAGTACTTC. This sequence encodes CASSVGGRGASYEQYF.